The TCR beta chain under discussion was sequenced for a study of T-cell reconstitution after alpha-beta-depleted transplantation in children. Study results and caveats: There were reportedly several hundred expanded graft clones from which alpha-beta T cells came about two months after transplant. Some patients' high day-60 TCRbeta diversity was traced to surviving recipient T cells and thymic progenitors. Newly produced T cells mostly provided counts and TCRbeta diversity after one year, as hyperexpanded clones declined.

Preparation of the TCRbeta library involved a method that used unique molecular identifiers. TCRdb passed the PCR reads through MiXCR, listing each CDR3 protein once. The sample holds fewer than 550,000 distinct CDR3 sequences, about an eighth seen once. In this sample, this clonotype turned up a few times. Its specificity is not known. Trimming took 1 base from V and 10 from J, leaving 7 bases between them. The CDR3 has 11 amino acids. Per the germline V gene, CDR1 is SGHVS and CDR2 is FQNEAQ. The starting material was PBMCs, mostly from graft donor cells, obtained 180 days after TCRalphabeta/CD19-depleted stem cell transplant. V and J are TRBV7-8 and TRBJ1-1; D ambiguous. This TCR derives from a female patient aged 2-10 years who had a stem cell transplant for aplastic anemia, so the T cells may come from the graft donor. The CDR3 region is CASSLVFGAFF. CDR3 bases: TGTGCCAGCAGCTTAGTCTTCGGAGCTTTCTTT.